This is a list of T cell receptor beta chains from one sample in a study of cytomegalovirus exposure and HLA in healthy donors. Here immunoSEQ multiplex PCR was the method, and the copy in TCRdb shows in-frame clones only, minus some. Of tens of thousands of clones detected, roughly 80% appear once; the ten largest clones hold under 2%. Material: PBMCs. The receptors here all came from a woman aged 25-40 years in good health and CMV-seronegative. The CDR3 runs from the conserved cysteine through the conserved F or W. The D gene is left open where the match is weak. The size of a clone is reported for some rows only, either as once, few or many, or as a class for expanded clones.

J gene | D gene | V gene | clone size | CDR3 DNA | CDR3 protein
TRBJ1-3 | NA | TRBV4-1 | NA | TGCGCCAGCAGCCAAGCGGCTGGTGGTGCGGGGCCCTCAGGAAACACCATATATTTT | CASSQAAGGAGPSGNTIYF
TRBJ2-1 | TRBD2 | TRBV2 | NA | TGTGCCAGCAGTTTCGCTAGCGGGAGGGGATCGAATGAGCAGTTCTTC | CASSFASGRGSNEQFF
TRBJ2-1 | NA | TRBV28 | NA | TGTGCCAGCAGAGGAATTTATTTTGGACAGAGCTCCTACAATGAGCAGTTCTTC | CASRGIYFGQSSYNEQFF
TRBJ1-4 | TRBD1 | TRBV14 | NA | TGTGCCAGCAGCCAAGGAACAGGGGTTAATGAAAAACTGTTTTTT | CASSQGTGVNEKLFF
TRBJ2-2 | TRBD2 | TRBV5-4 | NA | TGTGCCAGCAGCTCACTTGGGGGCGGGAGGCGGAACACCGGGGAGCTGTTTTTT | CASSSLGGGRRNTGELFF
TRBJ2-7 | NA | TRBV20-1 | NA | TGCAGTGCTAGCGGTCCCTACGAGCAGTACTTC | CSASGPYEQYF
TRBJ2-1 | NA | TRBV9 | few | TGTGCCAGCAGCTTTAGTTCCTACAATGAGCAGTTCTTC | CASSFSSYNEQFF
TRBJ1-4 | NA | TRBV28 | NA | TGTGCCAGCAGTTTAATCAGGGAAGAAAAACTGTTTTTT | CASSLIREEKLFF
TRBJ2-7 | TRBD1 | TRBV6-1 | NA | TGTGCCAGCTGGGCAGGGGGCAACGAGCAGTACTTC | CASWAGGNEQYF
TRBJ2-7 | TRBD2 | TRBV6-5 | NA | TGTATAGCGGGATTATACGAGCAGTACTTC | CIAGLYEQYF
TRBJ2-3 | NA | TRBV5-3 | NA | TGTGCCAGAAGGCTTTACAGGGAAATAAGAACAGATACGCAGTATTTT | CARRLYREIRTDTQYF
TRBJ1-5 | NA | TRBV19 | NA | TGTGCCAGTAGTATACAGGTCAACAGCAATCAGCCCCAGCATTTT | CASSIQVNSNQPQHF
TRBJ2-7 | NA | TRBV28 | NA | TGTGCCAGCAGTTTAAAGGGGAGGGAGCAGTACTTC | CASSLKGREQYF
TRBJ2-7 | TRBD2 | TRBV7-9 | once | TGTTCCATACTAGCGGGGTACGAGCAGTACTTC | CSILAGYEQYF
TRBJ1-4 | NA | TRBV19 | NA | TGTGCCACTAGACAGGCGTCGAATGAAAAACTGTTTTTT | CATRQASNEKLFF
TRBJ2-7 | TRBD2 | TRBV7-8 | NA | TGTGCCAGCAGCTTAGCTCTAGCGGGAGGCCTCTACGAGCAGTACTTC | CASSLALAGGLYEQYF
TRBJ2-1 | TRBD2 | TRBV5-1 | once | TGCGCCAGCAGCCCGGAGCCTAGCGGGCCCTACAATGAGCAGTTCTTC | CASSPEPSGPYNEQFF
TRBJ2-1 | TRBD1 | TRBV7-8 | NA | TGTGCCAGCAGCCCTGCGAGACAGGGATTCACCTACAATGAGCAGTTCTTC | CASSPARQGFTYNEQFF
TRBJ2-1 | TRBD2 | TRBV9 | NA | TGTGCCAGCAGCGTAGCTCCGGGAGGGCCGGTCCACAATGAGCAGTTCTTC | CASSVAPGGPVHNEQFF
TRBJ2-2 | NA | TRBV9 | NA | TGTGCCAGCAGCGCTCGCGGAAACAGGGTTAACACCGGGGAGCTGTTTTTT | CASSARGNRVNTGELFF
TRBJ2-2 | TRBD2 | TRBV7-8 | few | TGTGCCAGCAGCTTAGTGGCGGGAGCTGGCGGGGAGCTGTTTTTT | CASSLVAGAGGELFF
TRBJ2-7 | TRBD1 | TRBV27 | NA | TGTGCCAGCAGTACCCGACAGGGGTTTGGGCTGTACTTC | CASSTRQGFGLYF
TRBJ2-2 | TRBD2 | TRBV7-7 | NA | TGTGCTAGCAGCCCCCGGGAGGGAGGGGCCACCGGGGAGCTGTTTTTT | CASSPREGGATGELFF
TRBJ2-2 | TRBD1 | TRBV7-3 | NA | TGTGCCAGCAGTTCGGGGACAGGACACACCGGGGAGCTGTTTTTT | CASSSGTGHTGELFF
TRBJ2-7 | TRBD2 | TRBV28 | NA | TGTGCCAGCAGTGACATAGCGGGAGGGGTGTTGCACGAGCAGTACTTC | CASSDIAGGVLHEQYF
TRBJ1-2 | NA | TRBV14 | NA | TGTGCCAGCAGCCAAGATAGGAGGGGCTTAGCTAACTATGGCTACACCTTC | CASSQDRRGLANYGYTF
TRBJ2-7 | TRBD2 | TRBV28 | NA | TGTGCCAGCAGTCTCCAGAGCCGCTCTAGCGGGCAGTACTTC | CASSLQSRSSGQYF
TRBJ2-2 | TRBD1 | TRBV10-1 | NA | TGCGCCAGCAGTGGTCAGGGGGCGTCCGGGGAGCTGTTTTTT | CASSGQGASGELFF
TRBJ2-3 | TRBD1 | TRBV6-4 | NA | TGTGCCAGCAGTGAACCGGGACAGGGGGTGTATACGCAGTATTTT | CASSEPGQGVYTQYF
TRBJ1-5 | TRBD1 | TRBV7-8 | NA | TGTGCCAGCAGCTTACATAGGGGACAGGGGGTCGATCAGCCCCAGCATTTT | CASSLHRGQGVDQPQHF
TRBJ2-7 | TRBD1 | TRBV5-5 | NA | TGTGCCAGCAACCTGCGACAGGGCTCCTACGAGCAGTACTTC | CASNLRQGSYEQYF
TRBJ1-4 | NA | TRBV7-6 | NA | TGTGCCAGCAGCCCCATTGGGGCAGGGGCCAATGAAAAACTGTTTTTT | CASSPIGAGANEKLFF
TRBJ1-5 | TRBD1 | TRBV28 | NA | TGTGCCAGCAGTCTACAGGGGGCAGGTCAGCCCCAGCATTTT | CASSLQGAGQPQHF
TRBJ2-3 | TRBD1 | TRBV2 | once | TGTGCCAGCAGTACCGGGGGACAGGGGAACACAGATACGCAGTATTTT | CASSTGGQGNTDTQYF
TRBJ1-1 | NA | TRBV15 | NA | TGTGCCACCAGCAGCCGGGGAGAAAGGGAGGGAACTGAAGCTTTCTTT | CATSSRGEREGTEAFF